This T cell receptor beta chain was captured by sequencing in a study of shared clonotypes between healthy human individuals. Across the study: Two female and a few male donors aged 18 to 49 were enrolled. For every donor, three CD4 naive, three CD4 memory, two CD8 naive and one CD8 memory plates were used.

Method: immunoSEQ multiplex PCR; TCRdb's copy keeps in-frame clones and lacks some. The sample shows approximately 740,000 clones, around 67% of them seen only once. Study conclusions and caveats: Researchers sampled blood only, noting tissue repertoires likely differ.

As regards this clone: Its antigen remains unknown.

CD4+ cells yielded CD45RA+ naive and CD45RA-negative memory subsets. This CDR3 has 13 amino acids. The specimen sequenced was memory CD4+ T cells sorted from blood. The subset was: CD45RA-negative fraction. The source is a woman in her twenties or thirties in good health. This chain uses TRBV1 with TRBJ2-7. TRBV1 is tagged as a pseudogene. The CDR3 here is CTSSLTPDHEQYF. CDR3 in DNA: TGCACCAGCAGCCTAACTCCGGACCACGAGCAGTACTTC.